The rows below give T cell receptor beta chains drawn from one sample of a study of blood T cell repertoires in COVID-19. Produced via immunoSEQ multiplex PCR; TCRdb's table is partial and in-frame only. The table has 110,000 to 150,000 clones, 78% seen once. Sequenced: PBMCs or T cells enriched from blood (not recorded which). The receptors derive from a woman between 50 and 59 years old who had recovered from COVID-19. CDR3s include the opening cysteine and the closing phenylalanine or tryptophan. D genes are given only for firm matches.

v_call,j_call,d_call,cdr3_aa
TRBV18,TRBJ1-5,-,CASSPPPGGQPQHF
TRBV6-5,TRBJ2-5,TRBD2,CASSYSLAGGQETQYF
TRBV4-1,TRBJ1-5,-,CASSEGGSNQPQHF
TRBV27,TRBJ1-5,-,CASRGTIGGGNQPQHF
TRBV20-1,TRBJ1-1,-,CSSNQGTEAFF
TRBV7-2,TRBJ2-7,TRBD2,CASSLSASGGLYEQYF
TRBV6-5,TRBJ1-3,-,CASKRGNPGNTIYF
TRBV2,TRBJ1-5,-,CASTGMAQPQHF
TRBV19,TRBJ1-1,-,CASMGTGDMNTEAFF
TRBV9,TRBJ1-1,-,CASSSSQGHTEAFF
TRBV7-9,TRBJ1-1,-,CASSPWTNPEAFF
TRBV2,TRBJ2-3,-,CASRPGHLDPTDTQYF
TRBV5-1,TRBJ1-2,TRBD1,CASSSRDRDYGYTF
TRBV7-9,TRBJ1-2,TRBD1,CASSRRDRIPGGYTF
TRBV7-6,TRBJ2-3,-,CASSSVAGGTREDTQYF
TRBV15,TRBJ2-5,TRBD1,CATSRDRGMGETQYF
TRBV18,TRBJ2-7,TRBD1,CASSPPEAGGSYEQYF
TRBV7-2,TRBJ2-2,TRBD1,CASCQRQGWTGELFF
TRBV11-2,TRBJ2-3,-,CASSPVRSADTQYF
TRBV6-4,TRBJ1-1,TRBD1,CASGTQGRRAEAFF
TRBV28,TRBJ1-5,TRBD1,CASKLRDRYYSNQPQHF
TRBV11-2,TRBJ2-7,-,CASSLDLLGGEQYF
TRBV9,TRBJ2-3,-,CASSGDERTQYF
TRBV5-1,TRBJ2-3,-,CASSLLQEGADTQYF
TRBV2,TRBJ1-5,-,CASSGLGQEGNQPQHF
TRBV29-1,TRBJ2-1,TRBD1,CSVGTGLTNEQFF
TRBV3-1/TRBV3-2,TRBJ2-5,-,CASSQVPREETQYF
TRBV6-1,TRBJ2-5,TRBD1,CASSEAGTVQETQYF
TRBV18,TRBJ1-1,TRBD1,CASSRTGANTEAFF
TRBV11-2,TRBJ2-5,TRBD2,CASSKRPDVAGGPWETQYF
TRBV29-1,TRBJ1-1,TRBD1,CSVRQGLNTEAFF
TRBV7-8,TRBJ2-7,-,CASSFPQGRREQYF
TRBV7-9,TRBJ2-1,TRBD1,CASSFRDRVGFF
TRBV10-3,TRBJ1-1,TRBD1,CAISGTGLNTEAFF
TRBV5-1,TRBJ2-2,TRBD2,CASSLGAGGANTGELFF
TRBV18,TRBJ1-3,-,CASSPPGSNYGNTIYF
TRBV18,TRBJ1-6,-,CASSPEGSSPLHF
TRBV11-2,TRBJ1-1,TRBD1,CASSTHRGRFTEAFF
TRBV7-7,TRBJ2-1,TRBD1,CASSLGQDNEQFF
TRBV3-1/TRBV3-2,TRBJ1-5,-,CASSQDISQPQHF
TRBV30,TRBJ2-7,-,CAWSLRGSEQYF
TRBV5-4,TRBJ2-5,TRBD1,CASSLQGGSVETQYF
TRBV10-1,TRBJ2-1,TRBD2,CASSEPGLATNEQFF
TRBV5-4,TRBJ1-3,TRBD1,CASSLAGGQGGNTIYF
TRBV5-8,TRBJ1-6,TRBD1,CARTGEGSPLHF
TRBV18,TRBJ2-4,TRBD1,CASSPPTPGQGDIQYF
TRBV5-5,TRBJ2-1,-,CASSLYLSEGTQFF
TRBV6-5,TRBJ2-7,-,CASRATGNGEQYF
TRBV6-5,TRBJ1-2,-,CASSYSRATAYGYTF
TRBV3-1/TRBV3-2,TRBJ2-7,-,CASQQGHSSYEQYF
TRBV12-3/TRBV12-4,TRBJ1-2,TRBD1,CASSQGAGYGYTF
TRBV6-4,TRBJ1-5,-,CASSDLIIDPRVWQPQHF
TRBV28,TRBJ2-2,-,CASWEINGELFF
TRBV29-1,TRBJ2-1,TRBD2,CSVEDPPSGGALLYNEQFF